The clone carrying this T cell receptor beta chain was observed many times. Its antigen remains unidentified. The sample is drawn from a study of CD8 T cells in ankylosing spondylitis. Study findings and constraints: Matched synovial fluid from ankylosing spondylitis patients was reported to be enriched for disease-linked clones. In ankylosing spondylitis blood, a motif of about eight highly homologous TCR beta variants appeared characteristic.

Germline V gene sequence: CDR1 MNHEY, CDR2 SVGEGT. After removal of 5 bases from V and 6 bases from J, the junction contained 7 bases not matched to a gene. This CDR3 is 15 amino acids long. TCRdb re-derived calls from the 5' RACE reads in MiXCR, one entry per CDR3 protein. The sample lists tens of thousands of distinct CDR3 sequences, about 9.3% seen once, with about 16% in the top ten. The source material was blood, either unsorted or a sorted T cell fraction (not recorded which). The rearrangement joins TRBV6-2 or TRBV6-3 to TRBJ2-1, with 10 nucleotides matching TRBD1. This TCR was recovered from a male donor with ankylosing spondylitis or in good health (not recorded which). CDR3 nucleotide sequence: TGTGCCAGCAGTCGGACAGGGGGGTCGAGCAATGAGCAGTTCTTC. Amino acid sequence: CASSRTGGSSNEQFF.